This T cell receptor beta chain was profiled in a study of PD-1 blockade in classical Hodgkin lymphoma. Turning to the study itself: Patients received nivolumab 3 mg/kg intravenously every 2 weeks. Study-wide points: Newly diagnosed patients and complete responders had comparable diversity at baseline. Diversity in CD4+ TCRs, unlike that measured in CD8+ TCRs, had risen significantly by C4D1.

Each and every patient relapsed after autologous stem cell transplantation, and patients got differing brentuximab vedotin exposure. When best responses were assessed, they were complete response, partial response or progressive disease. The table came from immunoSEQ multiplex PCR; TCRdb's copy has only in-frame clones and leaves some out. This sample has approximately 160,000 clones; less than 80% occur once, and the top ten carry 9.2%. With regard to this clone: What it binds is not known.

This clonotype was sampled from a human donor with classical Hodgkin lymphoma. This material consisted of peripheral blood mononuclear cells (PBMCs), taken before the second cycle of nivolumab.

The CDR3 nucleotides are TGTGCCAGCAGCACGGGGCTCTACGAGCAGTACTTC. It yields the protein CASSTGLYEQYF. V usage is TRBV11-1 and J usage is TRBJ2-7, with D possibly called TRBD1 or TRBD2 (5 bases each). CDR3 length: 12 amino acids. The germline V and J ends were trimmed by 5 bases and 3 bases, with 8 bases remaining between them. Germline-derived CDR1 and CDR2 are SGHAT and FQDESV (reference sequence).